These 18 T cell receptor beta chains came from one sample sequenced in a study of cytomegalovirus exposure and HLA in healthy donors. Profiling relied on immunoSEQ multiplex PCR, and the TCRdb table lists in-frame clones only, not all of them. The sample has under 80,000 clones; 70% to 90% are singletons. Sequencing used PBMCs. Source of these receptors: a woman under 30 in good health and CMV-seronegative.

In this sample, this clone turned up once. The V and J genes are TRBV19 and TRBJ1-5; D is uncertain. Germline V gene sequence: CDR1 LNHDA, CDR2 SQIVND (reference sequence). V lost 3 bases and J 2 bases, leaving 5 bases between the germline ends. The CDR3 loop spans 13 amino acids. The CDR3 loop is CASSMRCNQPQHF. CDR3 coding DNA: TGTGCCAGTAGTATGCGGTGCAATCAGCCCCAGCATTTT.

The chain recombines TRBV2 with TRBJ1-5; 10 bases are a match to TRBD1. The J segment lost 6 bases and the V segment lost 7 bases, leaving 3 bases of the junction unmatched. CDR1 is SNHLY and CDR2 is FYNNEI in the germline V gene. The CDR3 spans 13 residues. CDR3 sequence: CASTRTGGQPQHF. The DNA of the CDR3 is TGTGCCAGCACCCGGACAGGGGGTCAGCCCCAGCATTTT.

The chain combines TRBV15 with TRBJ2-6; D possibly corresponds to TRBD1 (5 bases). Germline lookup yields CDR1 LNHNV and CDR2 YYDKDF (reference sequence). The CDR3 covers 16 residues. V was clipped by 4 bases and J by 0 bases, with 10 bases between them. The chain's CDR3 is CATSNPGLSGANVLTF. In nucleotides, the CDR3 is TGTGCCACCAGCAACCCAGGGCTCTCTGGGGCCAACGTCCTGACTTTC.

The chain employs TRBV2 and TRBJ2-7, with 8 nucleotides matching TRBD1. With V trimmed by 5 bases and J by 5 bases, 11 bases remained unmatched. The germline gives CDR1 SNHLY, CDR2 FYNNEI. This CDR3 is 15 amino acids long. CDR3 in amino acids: CASSKTRTGTHEQYF. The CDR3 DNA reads TGTGCCAGCAGTAAGACACGGACAGGGACGCACGAGCAGTACTTC.

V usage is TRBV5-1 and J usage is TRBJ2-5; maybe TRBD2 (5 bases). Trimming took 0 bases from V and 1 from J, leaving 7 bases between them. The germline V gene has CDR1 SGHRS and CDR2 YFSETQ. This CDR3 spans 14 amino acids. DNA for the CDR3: TGCGCCAGCAGCTTGGGGAGGACCCAAGAGACCCAGTACTTC. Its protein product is CASSLGRTQETQYF.

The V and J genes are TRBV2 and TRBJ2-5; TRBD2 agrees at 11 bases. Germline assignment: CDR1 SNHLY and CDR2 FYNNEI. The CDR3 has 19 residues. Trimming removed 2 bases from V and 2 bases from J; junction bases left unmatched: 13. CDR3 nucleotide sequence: TGTGCCAGCAGTGAATCCCGGCTAGCGGGGGGTAGTCCACAAGAGACCCAGTACTTC. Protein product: CASSESRLAGGSPQETQYF.

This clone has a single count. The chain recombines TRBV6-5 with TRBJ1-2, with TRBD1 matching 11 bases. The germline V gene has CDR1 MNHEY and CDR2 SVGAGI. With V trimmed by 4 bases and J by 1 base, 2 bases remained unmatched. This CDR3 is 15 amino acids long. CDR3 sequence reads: CASSSGTGGNYGYTF. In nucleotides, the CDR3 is TGTGCCAGCAGTTCCGGGACAGGGGGTAACTATGGCTACACCTTC.

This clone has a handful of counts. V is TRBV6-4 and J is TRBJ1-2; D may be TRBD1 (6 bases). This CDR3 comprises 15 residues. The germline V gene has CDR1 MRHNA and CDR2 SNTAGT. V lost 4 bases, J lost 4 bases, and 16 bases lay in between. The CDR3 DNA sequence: TGTGCCAGCAGTGCAGGGGCCAGCTCCCTCTATGGCTACACCTTC. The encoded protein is CASSAGASSLYGYTF.

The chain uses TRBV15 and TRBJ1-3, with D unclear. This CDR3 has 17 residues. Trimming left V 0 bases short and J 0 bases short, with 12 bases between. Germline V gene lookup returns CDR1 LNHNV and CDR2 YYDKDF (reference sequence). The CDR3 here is CATSRDRLRLSGNTIYF. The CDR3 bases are TGTGCCACCAGCAGAGATCGGCTGAGGCTCTCTGGAAACACCATATATTTT.

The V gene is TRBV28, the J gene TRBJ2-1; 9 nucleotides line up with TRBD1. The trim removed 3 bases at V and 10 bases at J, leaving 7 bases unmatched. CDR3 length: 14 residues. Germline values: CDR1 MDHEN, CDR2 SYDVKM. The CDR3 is CASSFHRGRGEQFF. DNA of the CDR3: TGTGCCAGCAGTTTCCACAGGGGGCGAGGGGAGCAGTTCTTC.

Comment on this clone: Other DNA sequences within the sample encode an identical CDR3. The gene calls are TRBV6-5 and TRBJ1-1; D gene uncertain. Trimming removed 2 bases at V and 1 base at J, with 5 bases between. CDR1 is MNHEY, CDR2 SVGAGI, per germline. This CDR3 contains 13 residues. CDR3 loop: CASSYGQNTEAFF. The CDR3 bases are TGTGCCAGCAGTTACGGCCAGAACACTGAAGCTTTCTTT.

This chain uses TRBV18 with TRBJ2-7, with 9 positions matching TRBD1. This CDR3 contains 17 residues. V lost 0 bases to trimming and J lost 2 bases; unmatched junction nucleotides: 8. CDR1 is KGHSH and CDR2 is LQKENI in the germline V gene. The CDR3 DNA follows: TGTGCCAGCTCACCACCGAACCGACAGGGGGTTCCCTACGAGCAGTACTTC. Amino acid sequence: CASSPPNRQGVPYEQYF.

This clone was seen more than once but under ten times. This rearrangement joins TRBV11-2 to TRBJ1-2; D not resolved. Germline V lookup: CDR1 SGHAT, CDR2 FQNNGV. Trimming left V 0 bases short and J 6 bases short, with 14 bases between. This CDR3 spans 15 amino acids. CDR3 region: CASSLDQALLNGYTF. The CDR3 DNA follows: TGTGCCAGCAGCTTAGATCAGGCGTTGCTTAATGGCTACACCTTC.

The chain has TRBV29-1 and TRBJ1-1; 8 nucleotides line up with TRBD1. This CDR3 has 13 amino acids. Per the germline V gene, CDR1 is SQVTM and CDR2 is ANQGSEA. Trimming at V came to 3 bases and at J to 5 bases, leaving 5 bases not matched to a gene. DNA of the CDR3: TGCAGCGTTGACCAGGGGGCGCGAACTGAAGCTTTCTTT. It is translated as CSVDQGARTEAFF.

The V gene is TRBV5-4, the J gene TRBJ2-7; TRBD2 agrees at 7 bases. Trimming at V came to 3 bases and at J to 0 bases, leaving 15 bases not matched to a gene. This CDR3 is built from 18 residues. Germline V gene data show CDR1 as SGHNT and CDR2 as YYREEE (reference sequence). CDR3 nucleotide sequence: TGTGCCAGCAGCTCCCCGCGGTCGGGGGGAGGAAGCTCCTACGAGCAGTACTTC. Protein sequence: CASSSPRSGGGSSYEQYF. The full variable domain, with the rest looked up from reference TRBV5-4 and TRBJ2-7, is ETGVTQSPTHLIKTRGQQVTLRCSSQSGHNTVSWYQQALGQGPQFIFQYYREEENGRGNFPPRFSGLQFPNYSSELNVNALELDDSALYLCASSSPRSGGGSSYEQYFGPGTRLTVT.

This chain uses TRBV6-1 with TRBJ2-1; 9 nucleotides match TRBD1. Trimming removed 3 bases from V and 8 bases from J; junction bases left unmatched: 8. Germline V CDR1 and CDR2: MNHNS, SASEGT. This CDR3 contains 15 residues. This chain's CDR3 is CASSDEQGAWDEQFF. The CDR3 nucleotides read TGTGCCAGCAGTGACGAACAGGGGGCTTGGGATGAGCAGTTCTTC.

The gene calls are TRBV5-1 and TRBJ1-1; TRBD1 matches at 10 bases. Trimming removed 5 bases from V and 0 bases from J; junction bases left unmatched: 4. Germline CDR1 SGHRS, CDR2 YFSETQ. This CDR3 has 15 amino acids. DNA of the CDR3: TGCGCCAGCAGGCCGACAGGGGGCATGAACACTGAAGCTTTCTTT. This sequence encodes CASRPTGGMNTEAFF.

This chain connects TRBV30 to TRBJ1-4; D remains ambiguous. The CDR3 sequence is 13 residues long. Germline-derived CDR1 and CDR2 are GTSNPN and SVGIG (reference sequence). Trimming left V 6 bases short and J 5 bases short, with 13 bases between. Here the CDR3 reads CACSQKYNEKLFF. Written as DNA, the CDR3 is TGTGCCTGTTCTCAGAAATACAATGAAAAACTGTTTTTT.